The T cell receptor (beta chain) described here comes from a study of blood T cell repertoires in COVID-19. Overall study: Specimens from acute and convalescent COVID-19 originated in the United States, Italy and Spain. T cells, B-cell-depleted T cells, or PBMCs provided the cDNA or gDNA that served as material.

Data came from immunoSEQ multiplex PCR; TCRdb stores just in-frame clones and leaves some out. The sample contains about 310,000 clones, 87% of which appear only once. The CDR3 is made up of 15 amino acids. Trimming cost V 3 bases and J 2 bases; bases outside gene matches: 4. Germline assignment: CDR1 SGHKS and CDR2 YYEKEE (reference sequence). Sequenced material: peripheral blood. This receptor was identified in a woman in her 50s who had recovered from COVID-19. V and J are TRBV5-5 and TRBJ2-5, with 10 bases that match TRBD2. The CDR3 DNA sequence: TGTGCCAGCAGCTCAGGACTAGCGGATCAAGAGACCCAGTACTTC. This codes for CASSSGLADQETQYF.